This T cell receptor (beta chain) was observed in a study of T-cell reconstitution after alpha-beta-depleted transplantation in children. Findings and limits, study-wide: About two months after transplant, alpha-beta T cells reportedly came from several hundred expanded graft clones. Some patients' high day-60 TCRbeta diversity was traced to surviving recipient T cells and thymic progenitors. By one year post-transplant, T-cell counts and diversity largely arose from T cells that were newly produced.

This clonotype was seen at least ten times. As yet, its antigen is unknown. CDR3 size: 14 residues. Per germline, CDR1 SGHTA and CDR2 FQGNSA. V was shortened by 4 bases and J by 3 bases, with 13 bases between the two germline ends. Unique molecular identifiers tagged the TCRbeta library. TCRdb reanalysed the PCR reads using MiXCR and keeps one entry per CDR3 protein. The sample includes 450,000 to 550,000 distinct CDR3 sequences, approximately 10% of them seen just once. V and J are TRBV7-2 and TRBJ2-7; D ambiguous. The origin of this receptor is a female patient aged 2-15 years who had a stem cell transplant for aplastic anemia, so the T cells may come from the graft donor. This specimen consisted of PBMCs, mostly from graft donor cells, obtained 180 days after TCRalphabeta/CD19-depleted stem cell transplant. This CDR3 is CASSSQLLRYEQYF. The CDR3 nucleotides are TGTGCCAGCAGCTCCCAACTTCTTCGCTACGAGCAGTACTTC.